These 24 T cell receptor beta chains came from one sample sequenced in a study of cytomegalovirus exposure and HLA in healthy donors. The method was immunoSEQ multiplex PCR; TCRdb's version includes in-frame clones alone and lacks a portion of them. There are approximately 160,000 clones in the sample; 85% to 90% occur only once, and 4.2% lies in the top ten. Sequencing was done on a sample of PBMCs. These receptors were collected from a man between 18 and 35 years old in good health and CMV-seropositive.

As to this clone: Other DNA sequences of this sample code for an identical CDR3. The gene calls are TRBV27 and TRBJ1-2; possibly TRBD1 for D (6 bases). V was shortened by 6 bases and J by 1 base, with 9 bases between the two germline ends. This CDR3 spans 13 amino acids. CDR1 and CDR2 (germline): MNHEY, SMNVEV (reference sequence). The CDR3 protein is CASSLQGNYGYTF. For the CDR3, the DNA is TGTGCCAGCAGCCTACAGGGTAACTATGGCTACACCTTC.

V and J are TRBV4-1 and TRBJ1-1; 9 positions agree with TRBD1. V was pared by 4 bases and J by 2 bases, with 14 bases of the junction left unmatched. The CDR3 totals 18 residues. The germline V gene encodes CDR1 MGHRA and CDR2 YSYEKL. CDR3: CASSRTWLQGALNTEAFF. In nucleotides, the CDR3 is TGCGCCAGCAGCCGAACTTGGCTACAGGGGGCGTTAAACACTGAAGCTTTCTTT.

The chain carries TRBV5-6 and TRBJ1-1; D is ambiguous. The CDR3 sequence is 14 residues long. Between the trimmed V and J ends, which lost 2 bases and 0 bases, there was a span of 8 bases. CDR1 is SGHDT, CDR2 YYEEEE, per germline. The CDR3 bases are TGTGCCAGCAGCTTTCAGGATATGAACACTGAAGCTTTCTTT. This encodes CASSFQDMNTEAFF.

This chain uses TRBV4-2 with TRBJ1-3; tentative D call: TRBD1 (5 bases). The germline CDR1 and CDR2 sequences are LGHNA and YNFKEQ. The CDR3 runs 17 residues. The V end was cut by 2 bases, the J end by 3 bases, with 17 bases between. In nucleotides, the CDR3 is TGTGCCAGCAGCCAAAGAATGTCCGGGGGGGATGGAAACACCATATATTTT. Translating it yields CASSQRMSGGDGNTIYF.

V gene TRBV5-1 combines with J gene TRBJ2-2; 12 nucleotides line up with TRBD2. CDR1 is SGHRS and CDR2 is YFSETQ in the germline V gene. V shed 0 bases and J 4 bases; nucleotides not matched to a gene: 4. This CDR3 is built from 17 residues. The CDR3 sequence: CASSLGLAGEFTGELFF. In nucleotides, the CDR3 is TGCGCCAGCAGCTTGGGACTAGCGGGAGAGTTCACCGGGGAGCTGTTTTTT.

The chain combines TRBV2 with TRBJ2-5; 8 bases are a match to TRBD1. The CDR3 contains 15 residues. Germline assignment: CDR1 SNHLY and CDR2 FYNNEI. Losses at the gene ends were 6 bases for V and 3 bases for J; bases not matched to a gene: 9. The DNA of the CDR3 is TGTGCCAGCAGCCCGATTGAGACAGGGGAAGAGACCCAGTACTTC. It is translated as CASSPIETGEETQYF.

Only one count was recorded for this clone. This chain links TRBV7-9 with TRBJ2-3; 12 positions match TRBD2. This CDR3 contains 17 residues. Germline trimming cut 5 bases from V and 2 bases from J; bases unmatched to any gene: 8. Germline CDR1 SEHNR, CDR2 FQNEAQ (reference sequence). This chain's CDR3 is CASSAYLAGGATDTQYF. The CDR3 bases are TGTGCCAGCAGCGCCTACCTAGCGGGAGGGGCCACAGATACGCAGTATTTT.

This clone was counted only a few times. The CDR3 here is CASSLGTSMETQYF. The CDR3 DNA reads as TGTGCCAGCAGCTTGGGGACTAGTATGGAGACCCAGTACTTC. The chain combines TRBV7-8 with TRBJ2-5, with TRBD2 matching 8 bases. The CDR3 has 14 amino acids. Germline-derived CDR1 and CDR2 are SGHVS and FQNEAQ. The ends lost 3 bases at V and 5 bases at J; junction bases unmatched: 5.

The chain is built from TRBV10-2 and TRBJ2-5, with 7 bases identical to TRBD2. Per the germline V gene, CDR1 is WSHSY and CDR2 is SAAADI. The ends lost 4 bases at V and 1 base at J; junction bases unmatched: 18. The CDR3 spans 19 residues. This chain's CDR3 is CASSVGITGGTNSQETQYF. The CDR3 DNA reads as TGCGCCAGCAGTGTTGGGATAACGGGAGGAACAAACTCCCAAGAGACCCAGTACTTC.

Only a few counts were recorded for this clone. The V call is TRBV11-2, the J call TRBJ2-7; 10 nucleotides match TRBD2. The V and J ends lost 2 bases and 3 bases, in that order; junction bases with no gene match: 4. The V gene's germline CDR1 is SGHAT and CDR2 FQNNGV. This CDR3 region has 15 residues. The DNA of the CDR3 is TGTGCCAGCAGCTTACCTAGCGGGAGTTTCTACGAGCAGTACTTC. Its protein product is CASSLPSGSFYEQYF. The full variable domain, its missing parts supplied by reference TRBV11-2 and TRBJ2-7, is EAGVAQSPRYKIIEKRQSVAFWCNPISGHATLYWYQQILGQGPKLLIQFQNNGVVDDSQLPKDRFSAERLKGVDSTLKIQPAKLEDSAVYLCASSLPSGSFYEQYFGPGTRLTVT.

The chain joins TRBV30 to TRBJ2-1; D may be TRBD2 (5 bases). This CDR3 has 15 amino acids. Germline lookup yields CDR1 GTSNPN and CDR2 SVGIG (reference sequence). Trimming took off 3 bases at V and 2 bases at J, with 14 bases between the two ends. The CDR3 bases are TGTGCCTGGAGCCGAACTAGTTCGGCCTACAATGAGCAGTTCTTC. As protein: CAWSRTSSAYNEQFF.

This rearrangement joins TRBV7-2 to TRBJ2-7; tentatively, D is TRBD1 (5 bases). Germline-derived CDR1 and CDR2 are SGHTA and FQGNSA. The CDR3 consists of 16 residues. Trimming removed 1 base at V and 3 bases at J, with 16 bases between. The DNA for the CDR3 is TGTGCCAGCAGCTTAGGAGGCAGGGTTCCCCACTACGAGCAGTACTTC. This codes for CASSLGGRVPHYEQYF.

This clone was seen once. The chain joins TRBV4-1 to TRBJ2-1; the match to TRBD2 covers 9 bases. Germline values: CDR1 MGHRA, CDR2 YSYEKL. The V segment lost 2 bases and the J segment 9 bases; nucleotides outside the gene matches: 20. CDR3 length: 19 residues. CDR3 loop: CASSQRRNKGTSIHSEQFF. The CDR3 DNA is TGCGCCAGCAGCCAAAGGCGGAATAAGGGGACTAGCATTCATAGTGAGCAGTTCTTC.

A few counts support this clone. The genes are TRBV2 and TRBJ2-2; 11 bases map to TRBD2. With V trimmed by 6 bases and J by 3 bases, 3 bases remained unmatched. This CDR3 spans 15 amino acids. The germline gives CDR1 SNHLY, CDR2 FYNNEI. Here the CDR3 reads CASRVLAGDTGELFF. Here the CDR3 DNA reads TGTGCCAGCAGAGTACTAGCGGGAGACACCGGGGAGCTGTTTTTT.

This chain connects TRBV11-2 to TRBJ2-5; 8 bases line up with TRBD2. Looked up from germline, CDR1 is SGHAT and CDR2 is FQNNGV. V shed 5 bases, J shed 5 bases, and the junction held 7 bases outside the gene matches. This CDR3 is built from 14 residues. CDR3 in DNA: TGTGCCAGCAGCGTCAGCGGGAGCGGGGAGACCCAGTACTTC. As protein: CASSVSGSGETQYF. The full variable domain, completed using reference TRBV11-2 and TRBJ2-5, is EAGVAQSPRYKIIEKRQSVAFWCNPISGHATLYWYQQILGQGPKLLIQFQNNGVVDDSQLPKDRFSAERLKGVDSTLKIQPAKLEDSAVYLCASSVSGSGETQYFGPGTRLLVL.

The chain employs TRBV7-8 and TRBJ1-1, with TRBD1 matching 8 bases. With V trimmed by 7 bases and J by 6 bases, 7 bases remained unmatched. Germline values: CDR1 SGHVS, CDR2 FQNEAQ. The CDR3 loop spans 13 amino acids. CDR3 in amino acids: CASTEQGGAEAFF. DNA of the CDR3: TGTGCCAGCACGGAACAGGGGGGCGCTGAAGCTTTCTTT. The full variable domain, with the rest looked up from reference TRBV7-8 and TRBJ1-1, is GAGVSQSPRYKVAKRGQDVALRCDPISGHVSLFWYQQALGQGPEFLTYFQNEAQLDKSGLPSDRFFAERPEGSVSTLKIQRTQQEDSAVYLCASTEQGGAEAFFGQGTRLTVV.

This chain uses TRBV2 with TRBJ2-2; 10 bases are a match to TRBD2. The CDR3 totals 14 residues. Germline V CDR1 and CDR2: SNHLY, FYNNEI. The J segment lost 4 bases and the V segment lost 9 bases, leaving 5 bases of the junction unmatched. For the CDR3, the DNA is TGTGCCAGTTTAGCGGGAGGTGTCACCGGGGAGCTGTTTTTT. Amino acids: CASLAGGVTGELFF.

This chain connects TRBV6-5 to TRBJ2-1, with 9 bases that match TRBD2. The CDR3 has 15 amino acids. Per the germline V gene, CDR1 is MNHEY and CDR2 is SVGAGI. V lost 4 bases, J lost 4 bases, and 5 bases stayed unmatched. CDR3 amino acids: CASSFSSGVYNEQFF. The CDR3 DNA follows: TGTGCCAGCAGTTTTTCTAGCGGGGTGTACAATGAGCAGTTCTTC.

This clone was detected once. The rearrangement uses TRBV27 and TRBJ1-5; TRBD1 is a possible D gene (6 bases). Germline assignment: CDR1 MNHEY and CDR2 SMNVEV (reference sequence). The CDR3 spans 13 residues. Trimming took 7 bases from V and 3 from J, leaving 10 bases between them. The CDR3 protein is CASKNRANQPQHF. CDR3 nucleotides: TGTGCCAGCAAGAACAGGGCCAATCAGCCCCAGCATTTT.

This chain joins TRBV5-6 and TRBJ2-7, with 9 nucleotides matching TRBD2. Per the germline V gene, CDR1 is SGHDT and CDR2 is YYEEEE. The CDR3 is made up of 14 amino acids. J gave up 12 bases and V 1 base, and 11 bases lay outside the gene matches. The CDR3 DNA reads as TGTGCCAGCAGCTTGTTAGACAGGCCTAGCGGGATGTACTTC. Protein sequence: CASSLLDRPSGMYF.

The chain is built from TRBV15 and TRBJ2-7; 7 bases are shared with TRBD2. The CDR3 length is 17 residues. Trimming took 0 bases from V and 3 from J; bases not matched to a gene: 11. CDR1 is LNHNV and CDR2 is YYDKDF in the germline V gene (reference sequence). The CDR3 here is CATSRDRLAVSIYEQYF. For the CDR3, the DNA is TGTGCCACCAGCAGAGATCGGCTAGCGGTTTCAATCTACGAGCAGTACTTC.

The genes are TRBV27 and TRBJ2-2; 10 nucleotides align to TRBD1. This CDR3 has 19 amino acids. Germline V gene sequence: CDR1 MNHEY, CDR2 SMNVEV (reference sequence). The trim removed 4 bases at V and 1 base at J, leaving 12 bases unmatched. The CDR3 protein is CASSSPGQGPTWNTGELFF. DNA of the CDR3: TGTGCCAGCAGTTCGCCGGGACAGGGGCCTACCTGGAACACCGGGGAGCTGTTTTTT.

The genes are TRBV4-1 and TRBJ2-3, with 9 bases lining up with TRBD2. The CDR3 is 17 residues long. The V gene end was trimmed by 4 bases and the J gene end by 3 bases; junction bases not matched to a gene: 11. Germline CDR1 is MGHRA and CDR2 is YSYEKL. The CDR3: CASSPGGSGRYTDTQYF. Here the CDR3 DNA reads TGCGCCAGCAGCCCCGGGGGTAGCGGGAGATATACAGATACGCAGTATTTT.

The chain combines TRBV5-5 with TRBJ2-7; the D is unclear. Germline V gene lookup returns CDR1 SGHKS and CDR2 YYEKEE (reference sequence). The germline V and J ends were trimmed by 6 bases and 5 bases, with 18 bases remaining between them. This CDR3 contains 14 residues. As DNA, the CDR3 is TGTGCCAGCAACCTCGGCCGGGTTGCGGACGAGCAGTACTTC. Translating it yields CASNLGRVADEQYF.